Listed below are T cell receptor beta chains from one sample, sequenced in a study of blood T cell repertoires in COVID-19. This table comes from immunoSEQ multiplex PCR, and its TCRdb copy is limited to in-frame clones, with some not included. The repertoire holds roughly 240,000 clones, about nine tenths seen once, with 2.6% in the top ten. The specimen sequenced was PBMCs or T cells enriched from blood (not recorded which). Receptors originate from a woman between 25 and 40 years old with acute COVID-19. CDR3s include the opening cysteine and the closing phenylalanine or tryptophan. Fields, in order: J gene, V gene, D gene, clone size, CDR3 DNA, CDR3 protein. The D gene is left open where the match is weak. Expanded clones get a size class; other rows say once, few or many, or leave the size out.

j_gene: TRBJ1-6; v_gene: TRBV7-2; d_gene: TRBD1; abundance: few; CDR3nt: TGTGCCAGCAGCCCCGACAGGGATTCACCCCTCCACTTT; CDR3aa: CASSPDRDSPLHF
j_gene: TRBJ1-5; v_gene: TRBV7-2; d_gene: TRBD1; abundance: -; CDR3nt: TGTGCCAGCAGTCGTTTTCCTCCGGGACAGCAGGAGCAGCCCCAGCATTTT; CDR3aa: CASSRFPPGQQEQPQHF
j_gene: TRBJ1-3; v_gene: TRBV30; d_gene: TRBD1; abundance: many; CDR3nt: TGTGCCTGGAGTGGCAGGGGGTCTGGAAACACCATATATTTT; CDR3aa: CAWSGRGSGNTIYF
j_gene: TRBJ2-2; v_gene: TRBV7-2; d_gene: TRBD1; abundance: -; CDR3nt: TGTGCCAGCAGCTTAAGACAGGGCGGGTCCGGGGAGCTGTTTTTT; CDR3aa: CASSLRQGGSGELFF
j_gene: TRBJ2-7; v_gene: TRBV5-1; d_gene: TRBD2; abundance: -; CDR3nt: TGCGCCAGCAGCACACCTAGCGGGGCCTCCTACGAGCAGTACTTC; CDR3aa: CASSTPSGASYEQYF
j_gene: TRBJ1-2; v_gene: TRBV25-1; d_gene: -; abundance: -; CDR3nt: TGTGCCAGCACCACGGGACTCCGGGATGGCTACACCTTC; CDR3aa: CASTTGLRDGYTF
j_gene: TRBJ1-2; v_gene: TRBV6-4; d_gene: -; abundance: -; CDR3nt: TGTGCCAGCAGTGACTCGGGGGCAGGGGCTAACTATGGCTACACCTTC; CDR3aa: CASSDSGAGANYGYTF
j_gene: TRBJ2-6; v_gene: TRBV7-9; d_gene: -; abundance: once; CDR3nt: TGTGCCAGCAGCTTGGCCTCTGGGGCCAACGTCCTGACTTTC; CDR3aa: CASSLASGANVLTF
j_gene: TRBJ2-2; v_gene: TRBV9; d_gene: -; abundance: -; CDR3nt: TGTGCCAGCAGCGGTCCTAACACCGGGGAGCTGTTTTTT; CDR3aa: CASSGPNTGELFF
j_gene: TRBJ1-2; v_gene: TRBV7-9; d_gene: -; abundance: -; CDR3nt: TGTGCCAGCAGCTATCACCAGGATGGCTACACCTTC; CDR3aa: CASSYHQDGYTF
j_gene: TRBJ2-2; v_gene: TRBV7-2; d_gene: -; abundance: -; CDR3nt: TGTGCCAGCAGCTTAGCACCGGCGACAACCGGGGAGCTGTTTTTT; CDR3aa: CASSLAPATTGELFF
j_gene: TRBJ1-1; v_gene: TRBV19; d_gene: -; abundance: -; CDR3nt: TGTGCCAGTAGTATAGACATAACCGGCGGAGCTTTCTTT; CDR3aa: CASSIDITGGAFF
j_gene: TRBJ1-2; v_gene: TRBV5-1; d_gene: TRBD1; abundance: -; CDR3nt: TGCGCCAGCAGCTTGGACAGGGGGCTTAACTATGGCTACACCTTC; CDR3aa: CASSLDRGLNYGYTF
j_gene: TRBJ2-3; v_gene: TRBV19; d_gene: -; abundance: -; CDR3nt: TGTGCCAGTAGCGACTCGCGGGGCAGCACAGATACGCAGTATTTT; CDR3aa: CASSDSRGSTDTQYF
j_gene: TRBJ1-1; v_gene: TRBV4-3; d_gene: -; abundance: -; CDR3nt: TGCGCCAGCAGCCAAGATCGGGGAAGTTCCGGCACTGAAGCTTTCTTT; CDR3aa: CASSQDRGSSGTEAFF
j_gene: TRBJ2-7; v_gene: TRBV10-1; d_gene: TRBD1; abundance: -; CDR3nt: TGCGCCAGCAGTGAGTCCGGGACAGGGATCGACGAGCAGTACTTC; CDR3aa: CASSESGTGIDEQYF
j_gene: TRBJ1-2; v_gene: TRBV5-6; d_gene: TRBD1; abundance: once; CDR3nt: TGTGCCAGCAGCTTGTTTGGCAGGGGGTCTTATGGCTACACCTTC; CDR3aa: CASSLFGRGSYGYTF
j_gene: TRBJ2-4; v_gene: TRBV4-1; d_gene: -; abundance: -; CDR3nt: TGCGCCAGCAGCCAAGAGGACACGAACATTCAGTACTTC; CDR3aa: CASSQEDTNIQYF
j_gene: TRBJ2-2; v_gene: TRBV11-2; d_gene: -; abundance: -; CDR3nt: TGTGCCAGCAGCCCGCGATCCCTACGACAGAGCACGAACACCGGGGAGCTGTTTTTT; CDR3aa: CASSPRSLRQSTNTGELFF
j_gene: TRBJ2-1; v_gene: TRBV4-1; d_gene: -; abundance: -; CDR3nt: TGCGCCAGCAGCCTGATGGCGGGGCGGTACAATGAGCAGTTCTTC; CDR3aa: CASSLMAGRYNEQFF
j_gene: TRBJ1-2; v_gene: TRBV6-5; d_gene: -; abundance: -; CDR3nt: TGTGCCAGCAGTCAGCCGGGGAGAGGCTATGGCTACACCTTC; CDR3aa: CASSQPGRGYGYTF
j_gene: TRBJ1-1; v_gene: TRBV5-1; d_gene: -; abundance: -; CDR3nt: TGCGCCAGCAGCTTTACTTCCGTCACTGAAGCTTTCTTT; CDR3aa: CASSFTSVTEAFF
j_gene: TRBJ2-7; v_gene: TRBV10-3; d_gene: TRBD2; abundance: few; CDR3nt: TGTGCCATCAGTGAATATCGTAGGGCTAGCGGGCTCTACGAGCAGTACTTC; CDR3aa: CAISEYRRASGLYEQYF
j_gene: TRBJ1-2; v_gene: TRBV4-1; d_gene: -; abundance: once; CDR3nt: TGCGCCAGCAGCCATCTAGAAACTGGCTACACCTTC; CDR3aa: CASSHLETGYTF
j_gene: TRBJ1-4; v_gene: TRBV4-1; d_gene: TRBD1; abundance: few; CDR3nt: TGCGCCAGCAGCCTTGGAGATGGGACAGGGAATGAAAAACTGTTTTTT; CDR3aa: CASSLGDGTGNEKLFF
j_gene: TRBJ1-3; v_gene: TRBV18; d_gene: TRBD1; abundance: -; CDR3nt: TGTGCCAGCTCACCACCAAGCGGACAGGGTTACTCTGGAAACACCATATATTTT; CDR3aa: CASSPPSGQGYSGNTIYF
j_gene: TRBJ1-2; v_gene: TRBV2; d_gene: TRBD1; abundance: once; CDR3nt: TGTGCCAGCAGGGACAGGGGCACCACTAACTATGGCTACACCTTC; CDR3aa: CASRDRGTTNYGYTF
j_gene: TRBJ1-5; v_gene: TRBV2; d_gene: -; abundance: -; CDR3nt: TGTGCCAGCACCGAAGACAGAACCGCCAGTCAGCCCCAGCATTTT; CDR3aa: CASTEDRTASQPQHF
j_gene: TRBJ2-1; v_gene: TRBV11-3; d_gene: TRBD2; abundance: -; CDR3nt: TGTGCCAGCAGCTTAGTAGCGGGGGTGGATGAGCAGTTCTTC; CDR3aa: CASSLVAGVDEQFF
j_gene: TRBJ1-1; v_gene: TRBV5-8; d_gene: -; abundance: -; CDR3nt: TGTGCCAGCAGCTTGGCTATCGGAGGCGGCACTGAAGCTTTCTTT; CDR3aa: CASSLAIGGGTEAFF
j_gene: TRBJ2-1; v_gene: TRBV10-3; d_gene: -; abundance: -; CDR3nt: TGTGCCATCAGTGGTGCAGGGAAGAGCAATGAGCAGTTCTTC; CDR3aa: CAISGAGKSNEQFF
j_gene: TRBJ1-1; v_gene: TRBV6-2/TRBV6-3; d_gene: -; abundance: once; CDR3nt: TGTGCCAGCAGTTACAACAGGGTATCCGTTCGAGCTTTCTTT; CDR3aa: CASSYNRVSVRAFF
j_gene: TRBJ1-5; v_gene: TRBV11-2; d_gene: TRBD1; abundance: once; CDR3nt: TGTGCCAGCAGCACGGGACAGGGAAATCAGCCCCAGCATTTT; CDR3aa: CASSTGQGNQPQHF
j_gene: TRBJ1-2; v_gene: TRBV5-1; d_gene: TRBD1; abundance: -; CDR3nt: TGCGCCAGCAGCTCCTCAGGGGGCGAGTATGGCTACACCTTC; CDR3aa: CASSSSGGEYGYTF
j_gene: TRBJ1-1; v_gene: TRBV9; d_gene: TRBD1; abundance: once; CDR3nt: TGTGCCAGCAGCTTTGGACAGGGGGCTAAGCGTGAAGCTTTCTTT; CDR3aa: CASSFGQGAKREAFF
j_gene: TRBJ1-2; v_gene: TRBV30; d_gene: -; abundance: -; CDR3nt: TGTGCCTGGAGTAGTCTGGACCCGGGACTTTTAGGAGATGGCTACACCTTC; CDR3aa: CAWSSLDPGLLGDGYTF
j_gene: TRBJ2-1; v_gene: TRBV7-9; d_gene: TRBD1; abundance: once; CDR3nt: TGTGCCAGCAGCATGGGACAGGGCCCCTACAATGAGCAGTTCTTC; CDR3aa: CASSMGQGPYNEQFF
j_gene: TRBJ2-1; v_gene: TRBV24-1; d_gene: -; abundance: -; CDR3nt: TGTGCCACCCAGGGAAAGTACAATGAGCAGTTCTTC; CDR3aa: CATQGKYNEQFF
j_gene: TRBJ2-1; v_gene: TRBV6-4; d_gene: -; abundance: -; CDR3nt: TGTGCCAGCTCCCCGGAGCGGAGCTCCTACAATGAGCAGTTCTTC; CDR3aa: CASSPERSSYNEQFF
j_gene: TRBJ1-2; v_gene: TRBV20-1; d_gene: -; abundance: -; CDR3nt: TGCAGTGCAAACAGGGATGGCTACACCTTC; CDR3aa: CSANRDGYTF
j_gene: TRBJ2-3; v_gene: TRBV4-1; d_gene: TRBD2; abundance: -; CDR3nt: TGCGCCAGCAGCCAATCCAGACTAGCGGGGACTAGAGGTACGCAGTATTTT; CDR3aa: CASSQSRLAGTRGTQYF
j_gene: TRBJ2-7; v_gene: TRBV24-1; d_gene: TRBD2; abundance: -; CDR3nt: TGTGCCACCATAGGGACTAGACACCCGAGGGACTCCTACGAGCAGTACTTC; CDR3aa: CATIGTRHPRDSYEQYF
j_gene: TRBJ1-1; v_gene: TRBV19; d_gene: -; abundance: -; CDR3nt: TGTGCCAGTAGTATCTGGTTTTGGACTGAGAACACTGAAGCTTTCTTT; CDR3aa: CASSIWFWTENTEAFF
j_gene: TRBJ2-3; v_gene: TRBV29-1; d_gene: -; abundance: -; CDR3nt: TGCAGCGTCGACGACAGTTACACAGATACGCAGTATTTT; CDR3aa: CSVDDSYTDTQYF
j_gene: TRBJ2-7; v_gene: TRBV20-1; d_gene: -; abundance: once; CDR3nt: TGCAGTGCACAGGGTCTCTACGAGCAGTACTTC; CDR3aa: CSAQGLYEQYF
j_gene: TRBJ2-3; v_gene: TRBV10-1; d_gene: TRBD1; abundance: -; CDR3nt: TGCGCCAGCAGTGATGGACAGGCCTCTAGCACAGATACGCAGTATTTT; CDR3aa: CASSDGQASSTDTQYF
j_gene: TRBJ1-6; v_gene: TRBV10-2; d_gene: TRBD1; abundance: -; CDR3nt: TGCGCCAGCGGGCGACAGGGATGGGATTCACCCCTCCACTTT; CDR3aa: CASGRQGWDSPLHF
j_gene: TRBJ1-5; v_gene: TRBV7-2; d_gene: TRBD1; abundance: many; CDR3nt: TGTGCCAGCAGCTTGAGACAGGGGATGAGGCAGCCCCAGCATTTT; CDR3aa: CASSLRQGMRQPQHF
j_gene: TRBJ2-5; v_gene: TRBV4-2; d_gene: -; abundance: -; CDR3nt: TGTGCCAGCAGCCAAGATCCCACACATCAAGAGACCCAGTACTTC; CDR3aa: CASSQDPTHQETQYF
j_gene: TRBJ1-1; v_gene: TRBV10-3; d_gene: -; abundance: -; CDR3nt: TGTGCCATCAGTGAAAACAGGTTAAACACTGAAGCTTTCTTT; CDR3aa: CAISENRLNTEAFF
j_gene: TRBJ1-2; v_gene: TRBV19; d_gene: -; abundance: -; CDR3nt: TGTGCCAGTAGTGGCACAGCCGGCGCCTATGGCTACACCTTC; CDR3aa: CASSGTAGAYGYTF
j_gene: TRBJ1-1; v_gene: TRBV7-9; d_gene: -; abundance: -; CDR3nt: TGTGCCAGCAGCTTAGGGGCGGGTCCCGCTGAAGCTTTCTTT; CDR3aa: CASSLGAGPAEAFF
j_gene: TRBJ1-1; v_gene: TRBV11-2; d_gene: TRBD1; abundance: once; CDR3nt: TGTGCCAGCAGCTTCGACAGGGGCACTGAAGCTTTCTTT; CDR3aa: CASSFDRGTEAFF
j_gene: TRBJ1-1; v_gene: TRBV6-5; d_gene: -; abundance: -; CDR3nt: TGTGCCAGCATTCTACGGGAAATGAACACTGAAGCTTTCTTT; CDR3aa: CASILREMNTEAFF
j_gene: TRBJ1-1; v_gene: TRBV7-9; d_gene: -; abundance: -; CDR3nt: TGTGCCAGCAGCCAGCGGGGGGGTGGCACTGAAGCTTTCTTT; CDR3aa: CASSQRGGGTEAFF